Below are 6 T cell receptor beta chains sequenced from a single sample in a study of T cell responses to AZD1222 COVID-19 vaccine. Using immunoSEQ multiplex PCR, the repertoire was profiled, and TCRdb retains in-frame clones only, with some absent. The profile covers around 97,000 clones, with around 91% appearing a single time and about 48% taken by the ten largest. Here the sequenced sample was peripheral blood, taken on day 0 of AZD1222 vaccination. The receptors stem from an adult in good health.

The rearrangement links TRBV6-5 to TRBJ2-1; 12 bases line up with TRBD2. There are 13 residues in the CDR3. The J segment lost 8 bases and the V segment lost 5 bases, leaving 1 base of the junction unmatched. Germline V gene lookup returns CDR1 MNHEY and CDR2 SVGAGI. CDR3 sequence (DNA): TGTGCCAGCAGTCGACTAGCGGGAGATGAGCAGTTCTTC. Translated: CASSRLAGDEQFF.

V is TRBV28 and J is TRBJ2-7; D uncertain. The CDR3 has 11 amino acids. The ends were cut back, 4 bases at V and 7 bases at J, with 8 bases in the middle. CDR1 is MDHEN, CDR2 SYDVKM, per germline. In DNA, the CDR3 is TGTGCCAGCAGTTCCCCTGTGGAGCAGTACTTC. Amino acid sequence: CASSSPVEQYF.

The V gene is TRBV7-2, the J gene TRBJ2-7, with D perhaps matching TRBD2 (6 bases). Trimming pared 2 bases from V and 4 bases from J, leaving 12 bases between. The CDR3 spans 14 residues. Per germline, CDR1 SGHTA and CDR2 FQGNSA. This chain's CDR3 is CASSLSRETYEQYF. The CDR3 bases are TGTGCCAGCAGCTTATCACGGGAGACTTACGAGCAGTACTTC.

The chain is built from TRBV2 and TRBJ2-7; 9 bases map to TRBD1. After removal of 6 bases from V and 6 bases from J, the junction contained 12 bases not matched to a gene. Per germline, CDR1 SNHLY and CDR2 FYNNEI. The CDR3 covers 15 residues. The CDR3 reads CASREYGTGQSEQYF. For the CDR3, the DNA is TGTGCCAGCAGAGAATACGGGACAGGGCAATCCGAGCAGTACTTC.

On this clone itself: Within the sample, other DNA sequences also encode this same CDR3. The chain joins TRBV29-1 to TRBJ1-1; no clear D gene. V was pared by 1 base and J by 1 base, with 1 base between. Germline V gene sequence: CDR1 SQVTM, CDR2 ANQGSEA. This CDR3 region has 11 residues. CDR3 in amino acids: CSVEGNTEAFF. The CDR3 DNA reads as TGCAGCGTTGAAGGGAACACTGAAGCTTTCTTT.

The chain uses TRBV28 and TRBJ2-1; no clear D. The CDR3 is made up of 13 amino acids. The germline gives CDR1 MDHEN, CDR2 SYDVKM. V was shortened by 6 bases and J by 3 bases, with 9 bases between the two germline ends. This chain's CDR3 is CASRLSSYNEQFF. The CDR3 DNA sequence: TGTGCCAGCAGACTCTCCAGCTACAATGAGCAGTTCTTC.